A selection of T cell receptor beta chains follows, all from one sample in a study of T-cell reconstitution after alpha-beta-depleted transplantation in children. In TCRdb, the PCR reads were re-called with MiXCR into one record per CDR3 protein. The sample holds around 410,000 distinct CDR3 sequences; 9.5% to 13% are singletons and the top ten take about 5%. The specimen was PBMCs from the stem cell graft donor, collected from the stem cell graft. These receptors originate from a human donor who donated a stem cell graft to a child with acute myeloid leukemia. Both conserved end residues are part of each CDR3. D genes are given only for firm matches. Not every row has a clone size; where given, it reads once, few, many or a size class.

d_gene | abundance | j_gene | v_gene | CDR3nt | CDR3aa
NA | NA | TRBJ2-3 | TRBV3-1 | TGTGCCACGCGGGACCAAATGAGGGATACGCAGTATTTT | CATRDQMRDTQYF
NA | NA | TRBJ2-2 | TRBV9 | TGTGCCAGCAGCCGCGGGGACCGACTCACCGGGGAGCTGTTTTTT | CASSRGDRLTGELFF
NA | NA | TRBJ2-7 | TRBV5-4 | TGTGCCAGCAGCTTGCATGGGGGCGTCAGCTCCTACGAGCAGTACTTC | CASSLHGGVSSYEQYF
NA | NA | TRBJ2-2 | TRBV12-3/TRBV12-4 | TGTGCCAGCAACCTGGGGCCCGGGGAGCTGTTTTTT | CASNLGPGELFF
TRBD2 | NA | TRBJ2-2 | TRBV4-2 | TGTGCCAGCAGCCAAGTCTGGGTCGGACTAGCGGGGAACACCGGGGAGCTGTTTTTT | CASSQVWVGLAGNTGELFF
NA | NA | TRBJ2-2 | TRBV6-5 | TGTGCCAGCAGTACACAGGAAAACGGGGAGCTGTTTTTT | CASSTQENGELFF
TRBD2 | NA | TRBJ2-7 | TRBV20-1 | TGCAGTGCTAGAGCTGACGGGGGGTGGGGTGGTGAGCAGTACTTC | CSARADGGWGGEQYF
TRBD1 | few | TRBJ2-5 | TRBV15 | TGTGCCACCAGCAGAGAGGCTGATGGGACAGGGGCCGGAGAGACCCAGTACTTC | CATSREADGTGAGETQYF
NA | many | TRBJ2-3 | TRBV20-1 | TGCAGTGCTAGCGGGGCTAGCACAGATACGCAGTATTTT | CSASGASTDTQYF
NA | NA | TRBJ2-3 | TRBV5-6 | TGTGCCAGCAGCTTTGGGGCGGCTACGCAGTATTTT | CASSFGAATQYF
NA | NA | TRBJ2-1 | TRBV20-1 | TGCAGTGCTAGAAGCGTCTCCTACAATGAGCAGTTCTTC | CSARSVSYNEQFF
NA | few | TRBJ1-5 | TRBV5-1 | TGCGCCAGCAGGAAGGGGGGAGATAGCAATCAGCCCCAGCATTTT | CASRKGGDSNQPQHF
TRBD1 | few | TRBJ1-1 | TRBV5-1 | TGCGCCAGCAGCTTGGGTACCGGGACAGGGTCTACTGAAGCTTTCTTT | CASSLGTGTGSTEAFF
NA | NA | TRBJ2-3 | TRBV25-1 | TGTGCCAGCAGTGAATCCCCAGGGGACGTAGATACGCAGTATTTT | CASSESPGDVDTQYF
TRBD1 | few | TRBJ2-1 | TRBV24-1 | TGTGCCACCAGTGAGGGGAGGACAGGGGGGTTTTACGATGAGCAGTTCTTC | CATSEGRTGGFYDEQFF
TRBD2 | NA | TRBJ2-7 | TRBV7-2 | TGTGCCAGCAGCTTTAACCCGAGCGGGGCCTACGAGCAGTACTTC | CASSFNPSGAYEQYF
TRBD1 | NA | TRBJ1-4 | TRBV3-1 | TGTGCCAGCAGCCTCCCTGGCCGGGACAGGGTCGCAAAACTGTTTTTT | CASSLPGRDRVAKLFF
NA | NA | TRBJ2-1 | TRBV12-5 | TGTGCTAGTGGTTTCTCCGTTCGTTCCGACAATGAGCAGTTCTTC | CASGFSVRSDNEQFF
TRBD2 | few | TRBJ2-1 | TRBV7-2 | TGTGCCAGCAGCTTATCAACTAGCGGGCGTTCCTACAATGAGCAGTTCTTC | CASSLSTSGRSYNEQFF
NA | many | TRBJ2-7 | TRBV7-2 | TGTGCCAGCAGCTTACCGAGAACTACGAGCTACGAGCAGTACTTC | CASSLPRTTSYEQYF
TRBD1 | NA | TRBJ1-2 | TRBV10-3 | TGTGCCATCAGTGAGTCGCAGGGGGGAATTGATGGCTACACCTTC | CAISESQGGIDGYTF
NA | few | TRBJ2-7 | TRBV2 | TGTGCCAGCAGAGCGGCCAGTCCCGAGCAGTACTTC | CASRAASPEQYF
NA | few | TRBJ1-1 | TRBV29-1 | TGCAGCGTCCTGGGGACTGAAGCTTTCTTT | CSVLGTEAFF
NA | once | TRBJ1-2 | TRBV6-5 | TGTGCCAGCAGTTCCGGGACACCGGGGGACTATGGCTACACCTTC | CASSSGTPGDYGYTF
NA | NA | TRBJ2-3 | TRBV10-3 | TGTGCCATCAGTGAGGGGTCAAGTAGCACAGATACGCAGTATTTT | CAISEGSSSTDTQYF
NA | few | TRBJ2-1 | TRBV15 | TGTGCCACCAGCAGAACAGGGAATGAGCAGTTCTTC | CATSRTGNEQFF
TRBD1 | NA | TRBJ1-1 | TRBV20-1 | TGCAGTGCTAGTGGAGGAGACAGGGACACTGAAGCTTTCTTT | CSASGGDRDTEAFF
NA | few | TRBJ2-7 | TRBV29-1 | TGCAGCGTTGAAGGTGAGACGAGCCCCTACGAGCAGTACTTC | CSVEGETSPYEQYF
NA | NA | TRBJ2-3 | TRBV10-3 | TGTGCCATCGGGGGCGGGCGGGCGGCTGATACGCAGTATTTT | CAIGGGRAADTQYF
NA | NA | TRBJ1-6 | TRBV7-2 | TGTGCCAGCAGCCCCTGGTCGGGGGACGACTCACCCCTCCACTTT | CASSPWSGDDSPLHF
NA | NA | TRBJ2-7 | TRBV10-3 | TGTGCCATCAGCCCGGACGGGTACTACGAGCAGTACTTC | CAISPDGYYEQYF
TRBD2 | NA | TRBJ2-1 | TRBV18 | TGTGCCAGCTCACCACAAGCGGGAGGTTACTACAATGAGCAGTTCTTC | CASSPQAGGYYNEQFF
TRBD1 | many | TRBJ1-6 | TRBV7-9 | TGTGCCAGCAGCGTAACAGGGGACGGTAATTCACCCCTCCACTTT | CASSVTGDGNSPLHF
NA | NA | TRBJ2-3 | TRBV20-1 | TGCAGTGCTAGCGCCGTCTGGGGGAGCACAGATACGCAGTATTTT | CSASAVWGSTDTQYF
TRBD1 | few | TRBJ2-5 | TRBV5-1 | TGCGCCAGCAGCATGGACAGGACCAAAGAGACCCAGTACTTC | CASSMDRTKETQYF
NA | many | TRBJ1-1 | TRBV27 | TGTGCCAGCAGCTTAGTGGTGGGTACTGAAGCTTTCTTT | CASSLVVGTEAFF
TRBD1 | NA | TRBJ2-1 | TRBV5-1 | TGCGCCAGCAGCTTGGTCCAGGGGGCCTACAATGAGCAGTTCTTC | CASSLVQGAYNEQFF
TRBD2 | few | TRBJ2-3 | TRBV6-1 | TGTGCCAGCAGTGAACAACTAGCGGGGGGGGAAGATACGCAGTATTTT | CASSEQLAGGEDTQYF
NA | few | TRBJ2-7 | TRBV11-3 | TGTGCCAGCAGCTTAGCTGAGGGGCGCGAGCAGTACTTC | CASSLAEGREQYF
NA | few | TRBJ2-3 | TRBV4-3 | TGCGCCAGCAGCCAGACCTCGGGAACCTCGGGAGATACGCAGTATTTT | CASSQTSGTSGDTQYF
NA | many | TRBJ2-2 | TRBV11-2 | TGTGCCAGCACAATCTCAGGCACCGGGGAGCTGTTTTTT | CASTISGTGELFF
NA | few | TRBJ2-5 | TRBV5-1 | TGCGCCAGCAGCTTGGGGGGACTGTCTATGGAGACCCAGTACTTC | CASSLGGLSMETQYF
NA | few | TRBJ1-1 | TRBV12-3/TRBV12-4 | TGTGCCAGCAGCTTTACTAACGGTGAAGCTTTCTTT | CASSFTNGEAFF